These 11 T cell receptor beta chains came from one sample sequenced in a study of T cell clonotyping in hematopoietic cell transplantation. Clones were sequenced by immunoSEQ multiplex PCR, and TCRdb holds only the in-frame ones, with some missing. The sample has more than 65,000 clones, around 94% seen once. Sample: peripheral blood mononuclear cells. The receptors stem from a man aged 50-59 years in good health. Some clones in this sample may be carry-over from other donors' samples.

This chain links TRBV5-1 with TRBJ1-5; D call uncertain. Trimming removed 4 bases from V and 0 bases from J, with 5 bases in between. The CDR3 has 13 amino acids. Germline CDR1 reads SGHRS; CDR2 reads YFSETQ. The CDR3 sequence is CASSPYSNQPQHF. CDR3 sequence (DNA): TGCGCCAGCAGCCCTTATAGCAATCAGCCCCAGCATTTT.

The rearrangement joins TRBV28 to TRBJ1-5, with TRBD1 identical over 7 bases. The CDR3 is made up of 13 amino acids. V shed 10 bases, J shed 5 bases, and the junction held 8 bases outside the gene matches. Germline V gene data show CDR1 as MDHEN and CDR2 as SYDVKM. CDR3 amino acids: CATSTGRDQPQHF. CDR3 in DNA: TGTGCCACCTCGACAGGGCGGGATCAGCCCCAGCATTTT.

This clone was detected only once. The CDR3 loop reads CASSQDHGSYPNPERYEQYF. The CDR3 nucleotides are TGTGCCAGCAGCCAAGATCATGGATCATATCCAAATCCAGAAAGATACGAGCAGTACTTC. The J gene is TRBJ2-7, the V gene TRBV14; D unresolved. This CDR3 region has 20 residues. Per the germline V gene, CDR1 is SGHDN and CDR2 is FVKESK. V was pared by 0 bases and J by 4 bases, with 28 bases between.

The chain employs TRBV19 and TRBJ1-6, with a weak D call TRBD1 (6 bases). The V gene lost 3 bases and the J gene lost 7 bases, with 10 bases spanning the gap. Germline V gives CDR1 LNHDA, CDR2 SQIVND (reference sequence). This CDR3 spans 14 amino acids. The CDR3 DNA reads as TGTGCCAGTAGTATCCTGGACAGAAATTCACCCCTCCACTTT. Protein product: CASSILDRNSPLHF.

The chain links TRBV28 to TRBJ1-2, with D possibly matching TRBD1 (6 bases). Trimming took 4 bases from V and 4 from J, leaving 16 bases between them. Per germline, CDR1 MDHEN and CDR2 SYDVKM. This CDR3 has 15 amino acids. The CDR3 sequence is CASSSRQAYLYGYTF. DNA for the CDR3: TGTGCCAGCAGTTCTAGACAGGCCTACCTCTATGGCTACACCTTC.

In DNA, the CDR3 is TGTGCCAGCAGCGAGATTAGGGAGAGGGCAATTCAGTACTTC. Translated, it gives CASSEIRERAIQYF. The chain is built from TRBV6-1 and TRBJ2-4, with D perhaps matching TRBD2 (5 bases). Germline lookup yields CDR1 MNHNS and CDR2 SASEGT. V was pared by 6 bases and J by 10 bases, with 19 bases between. The CDR3 contains 14 residues.

The CDR3: CASAGTTATNEKLFF. Written as DNA, the CDR3 is TGTGCCAGCGCCGGGACGACAGCAACTAATGAAAAACTGTTTTTT. This chain links TRBV6-5 with TRBJ1-4; a weak D match, TRBD1 (5 bases). Germline CDR1 is MNHEY and CDR2 is SVGAGI. V gave up 8 bases and J gave up 0 bases, with 13 bases separating them. The CDR3 has 15 amino acids.

V usage is TRBV6-1 and J usage is TRBJ1-2; 7 bases agree with TRBD1. CDR3 length: 15 amino acids. With V trimmed by 8 bases and J by 1 base, 10 bases remained unmatched. Germline CDR1 reads MNHNS; CDR2 reads SASEGT. CDR3 sequence: CASAPKTGYNYGYTF. The CDR3, as DNA: TGTGCCAGCGCACCTAAGACAGGGTATAACTATGGCTACACCTTC.

The chain uses TRBV7-9 and TRBJ1-3; D not resolved. V was shortened by 5 bases and J by 4 bases, with 3 bases between the two germline ends. This CDR3 spans 11 amino acids. Germline values: CDR1 SEHNR, CDR2 FQNEAQ (reference sequence). CDR3 nucleotide sequence: TGTGCCAGCAGCGGAGGAAACACCATATATTTT. This encodes CASSGGNTIYF.

The chain is built from TRBV7-8 and TRBJ1-1; tentatively, D is TRBD1 (5 bases). Germline loops: CDR1 SGHVS, CDR2 FQNEAQ. CDR3 length equals 16 residues. Trimming took 5 bases from V and 5 from J, leaving 21 bases between them. The CDR3 DNA is TGTGCCAGCAGCCTTATTTTCTCGGGGGGAGGTACTGAAGCTTTCTTT. As protein: CASSLIFSGGGTEAFF.

The chain joins TRBV10-3 to TRBJ2-3; D possibly corresponds to TRBD1 (6 bases). Trimming shortened V by 1 base and J by 11 bases, and 25 bases separated the two germline ends. The CDR3 spans 17 residues. Germline loops: CDR1 ENHRY, CDR2 SYGVKD. The CDR3 region is CAISELCMTGQGPEQYF. The CDR3 DNA is TGTGCCATCAGTGAGTTATGTATGACAGGTCAGGGGCCTGAGCAGTATTTT.